The next 21 T cell receptor beta chains were all read from a single sample in a study of blood T cells in healthy people across ages. A J-beta primer mix and a sample-barcoded 5' primer were used in a second PCR of about 6 to 12 cycles. TCRdb re-derived calls from the 5' RACE reads in MiXCR, one entry per CDR3 protein. The data show nearly 800,000 distinct CDR3 sequences, about 56% seen once. Sequencing was performed on blood. These receptors were taken from a man in his forties in good health.

This clonotype was observed a handful of times. V usage is TRBV7-2 and J usage is TRBJ2-3; 8 bases line up with TRBD2. CDR3 length: 16 residues. V lost 1 base and J lost 4; bases outside the gene matches: 7. Germline V CDR1 and CDR2: SGHTA, FQGNSA. CDR3 protein: CASSLVSGRTADTQYF. The CDR3 coding sequence is TGTGCCAGCAGCTTAGTGAGCGGGAGAACCGCAGATACGCAGTATTTT.

This clonotype was detected only a few times. The V and J genes are TRBV24-1 and TRBJ2-7, with D unclear. The germline V and J ends were trimmed by 5 bases and 0 bases, with 7 bases remaining between them. There are 13 residues in the CDR3. In germline, CDR1 is KGHDR, CDR2 SFDVKD. In nucleotides, the CDR3 is TGTGCCACCAGTGCGGCAGACTCCTACGAGCAGTACTTC. Its protein is CATSAADSYEQYF.

The chain is built from TRBV12-3 or TRBV12-4 and TRBJ2-7, with 8 bases that match TRBD1. Unmatched junction bases numbered 6, after V lost 5 bases and J lost 0 bases. The CDR3 has 15 residues. CDR3 amino acids: CASSGDRLSSYEQYF. CDR3 bases: TGTGCCAGCAGTGGGGACAGGCTAAGCTCCTACGAGCAGTACTTC.

The chain uses TRBV28 and TRBJ1-5, with D uncertain. CDR1 and CDR2 from the germline V gene are MDHEN and SYDVKM. The CDR3 runs to 12 residues. Trimming shortened V by 5 bases and J by 9 bases, and 11 bases separated the two germline ends. This chain's CDR3 is CASSPNPSPQHF. DNA for the CDR3: TGTGCCAGCAGTCCCAACCCCTCGCCCCAGCATTTT.

V and J are TRBV5-1 and TRBJ2-5; 7 nucleotides line up with TRBD1. J was trimmed by 5 bases and V by 0 bases; bases with no gene match: 13. CDR3 length: 17 residues. Germline V gives CDR1 SGHRS, CDR2 YFSETQ. The CDR3 region is CASSLGFSEGAGETQYF. The CDR3 region has the DNA TGCGCCAGCAGCTTGGGGTTCTCAGAGGGGGCTGGGGAGACCCAGTACTTC.

The chain combines TRBV7-3 with TRBJ2-3; D is undetermined. The germline gives CDR1 SGHTA, CDR2 FQGTGA. Trimming cost V 0 bases and J 1 base, with 5 bases left between them. This CDR3 region has 14 residues. The DNA for the CDR3 is TGTGCCAGCAGCTTAACCCTGGGCACAGATACGCAGTATTTT. This sequence encodes CASSLTLGTDTQYF.

The V and J genes are TRBV7-8 and TRBJ2-3; 8 positions agree with TRBD2. Looked up from germline, CDR1 is SGHVS and CDR2 is FQNEAQ. The CDR3 totals 13 residues. Trimming took 5 bases from V and 5 from J; bases not matched to a gene: 3. The CDR3 sequence: CASSPGGEDTQYF. The CDR3 coding sequence is TGTGCCAGCAGCCCGGGGGGGGAAGATACGCAGTATTTT.

The V and J genes are TRBV20-1 and TRBJ2-1; 10 bases fit TRBD2. With 5 bases clipped from V and 0 bases from J, the junction kept 22 bases outside the gene matches. The CDR3 consists of 21 residues. CDR1 and CDR2 from the germline V gene are DFQATT and SNEGSKA (reference sequence). CDR3 sequence: CSAPIIGQPGLAPNSYNEQFF. The CDR3, as DNA: TGCAGTGCTCCGATCATAGGGCAACCGGGACTAGCGCCGAACTCCTACAATGAGCAGTTCTTC.

The V and J genes are TRBV27 and TRBJ2-4; TRBD1 is a possible D gene (6 bases). The J call may be faulty, since TRBJ2-5 better matches the DNA end. The CDR3 extends over 14 amino acids. The germline V gene has CDR1 MNHEY and CDR2 SMNVEV (reference sequence). Here the CDR3 DNA reads TGTGCCAGCAGTGTCACACAGGGCGGCGAGACCCAGTACTTC. Its protein product is CASSVTQGGETQYF.

The V gene is TRBV29-1, the J gene TRBJ2-7; the match to TRBD1 covers 8 bases. CDR3 length equals 15 residues. The ends lost 2 bases at V and 7 bases at J; junction bases unmatched: 13. CDR1 is SQVTM and CDR2 is ANQGSEA in the germline V gene. CDR3 nucleotides: TGCAGCGTTGAAATAAGACAGGGGCGTACTAATGAGCAGTACTTC. This codes for CSVEIRQGRTNEQYF.

This clonotype was found a few times. The V call is TRBV27, the J call TRBJ2-7; 8 positions match TRBD1. The V gene end was trimmed by 3 bases and the J gene end by 4 bases; junction bases not matched to a gene: 2. The CDR3 sequence is 13 residues long. Per the germline V gene, CDR1 is MNHEY and CDR2 is SMNVEV (reference sequence). The CDR3 sequence: CASSFNRGYEQYF. The CDR3, as DNA: TGTGCCAGCAGTTTTAACAGGGGGTACGAGCAGTACTTC.

In this sample, this clonotype turned up a few times. V and J are TRBV9 and TRBJ2-1, with 13 bases that match TRBD2. Losses at the gene ends were 4 bases for V and 10 bases for J; bases not matched to a gene: 11. Germline V CDR1 and CDR2: SGDLS, YYNGEE. This CDR3 comprises 16 residues. The CDR3 reads CASSPPTSGGAWEQFF. CDR3 bases: TGTGCCAGCAGCCCTCCAACTAGCGGGGGGGCTTGGGAGCAGTTCTTC.

This chain links TRBV9 with TRBJ2-3, with 9 bases lining up with TRBD1. Germline CDR1 reads SGDLS; CDR2 reads YYNGEE. Trimming took 2 bases from V and 0 from J; bases not matched to a gene: 4. The CDR3 consists of 16 residues. DNA for the CDR3: TGTGCCAGCAGCGTTTGGACAGGGGATAGCACAGATACGCAGTATTTT. Amino acids: CASSVWTGDSTDTQYF.

This clonotype was seen a few times. The chain is built from TRBV7-8 and TRBJ2-1; no clear D. The CDR3 runs 12 residues. V was pared by 1 base and J by 6 bases, with 4 bases between. Germline assignment: CDR1 SGHVS and CDR2 FQNEAQ. This CDR3 is CASSLELNEQFF. The CDR3 nucleotides read TGTGCCAGCAGCTTAGAGCTCAATGAGCAGTTCTTC.

This clonotype was observed a handful of times. This CDR3 is CASSLEVGTRNEQFF. The CDR3 bases are TGTGCCAGCAGCTTAGAGGTGGGCACCCGGAATGAGCAGTTCTTC. The chain employs TRBV7-2 and TRBJ2-1; D gene uncertain. CDR1 SGHTA and CDR2 FQGNSA come from the germline V gene. The CDR3 is 15 residues long. Trimming stripped 1 base from V and 7 bases from J, with 14 bases between.

The chain combines TRBV28 with TRBJ2-1; 10 positions agree with TRBD2. With V trimmed by 1 base and J by 0 bases, 3 bases remained unmatched. The CDR3 is 17 amino acids. Germline V gene data show CDR1 as MDHEN and CDR2 as SYDVKM. The CDR3 loop is CASSLFPSGSSYNEQFF. CDR3 DNA: TGTGCCAGCAGTTTATTTCCTAGCGGGAGCTCCTACAATGAGCAGTTCTTC.

The chain joins TRBV7-6 to TRBJ2-5, with a tentative D call TRBD1 (6 bases). Judging by the DNA end, TRBJ2-7 fits better; the J call may be wrong. The CDR3 covers 15 residues. Germline lookup yields CDR1 SGHVS and CDR2 FNYEAQ. The CDR3 bases are TGTGCCAGCAGCTTAGAGAGGGACAAATCCTACGAGCAGTACTTC. Protein sequence: CASSLERDKSYEQYF.

This chain connects TRBV7-2 to TRBJ2-3; D might be TRBD2 (6 bases). The V end lost 6 bases, the J end lost 0 bases, and 16 bases lay between the germline ends. The germline CDR1 and CDR2 sequences are SGHTA and FQGNSA. The CDR3 covers 16 residues. The CDR3 loop is CASRTGTATSTDTQYF. The CDR3 region has the DNA TGTGCCAGCAGAACCGGGACTGCAACTAGCACAGATACGCAGTATTTT.

The chain links TRBV29-1 to TRBJ2-7; D remains ambiguous. Germline assignment: CDR1 SQVTM and CDR2 ANQGSEA. The CDR3 spans 12 residues. V dropped 0 bases and J dropped 3 bases, with 6 bases sitting between them. In DNA, the CDR3 is TGCAGCGTTGAAGATCTAAGCTACGAGCAGTACTTC. This encodes CSVEDLSYEQYF.

This chain links TRBV20-1 with TRBJ2-7; tentatively, D is TRBD2 (7 bases). This CDR3 region has 14 residues. The V and J ends lost 6 bases and 7 bases respectively, with 22 bases between them. The germline V gene encodes CDR1 DFQATT and CDR2 SNEGSKA (reference sequence). CDR3 sequence (DNA): TGCAGTGCACCGAAGGGGGGGCCTTACAATGAGCAGTACTTC. This translates into CSAPKGGPYNEQYF.

This clonotype has a handful of counts. J is TRBJ2-5 and V is TRBV12-3 or TRBV12-4; 8 nucleotides line up with TRBD2. J gave up 10 bases and V 6 bases, and 13 bases lay outside the gene matches. This CDR3 is 14 amino acids long. CDR3 coding DNA: TGTGCCAGCAGCAACCAGGGGTCAAGCGGGGGCCAGTACTTC. Translating gives CASSNQGSSGGQYF.